This T cell receptor (beta chain) derives from a study of blood T cell repertoires in COVID-19. Study-level background: COVID-19 samples from acute and convalescent phases originated in the United States, Italy and Spain. PBMCs, B-cell-depleted T cells, or T cells were the source of the cDNA or gDNA that made up the material.

CDR1 SNHLY and CDR2 FYNNEI come from the germline V gene. Trimming cost V 6 bases and J 6 bases, with 8 bases left between them. The CDR3 extends over 11 amino acids. Per the authors' pipeline: Estimated nucleated cell counts came from reference gene primer amplification. The table came from immunoSEQ multiplex PCR; TCRdb's copy has only in-frame clones and leaves some out. The DNA was the basis for D and trimming; V, J and clone size are from that table. In the table there are around 20,000 clones, 88% of which are singletons. This receptor was identified in a human donor in a cohort sampled during active COVID-19. The donor label of this sample is uncertain. The material sequenced was peripheral blood. This chain joins TRBV2 and TRBJ1-1; unclear D gene. The CDR3 sequence: CASSVSPEAFF. The CDR3 bases are TGTGCCAGCAGCGTGTCCCCTGAAGCTTTCTTT.